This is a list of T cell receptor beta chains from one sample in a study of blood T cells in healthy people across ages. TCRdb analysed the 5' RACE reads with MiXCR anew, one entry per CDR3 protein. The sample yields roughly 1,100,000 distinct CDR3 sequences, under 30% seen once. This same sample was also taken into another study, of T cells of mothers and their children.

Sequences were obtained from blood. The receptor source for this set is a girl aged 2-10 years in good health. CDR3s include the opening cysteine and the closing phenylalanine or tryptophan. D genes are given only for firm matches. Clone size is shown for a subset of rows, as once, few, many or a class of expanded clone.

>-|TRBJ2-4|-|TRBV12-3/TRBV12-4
TGTGCCAGCAGTCCAAGAAGGGGGAAAAACATTCAGTACTTC
CASSPRRGKNIQYF
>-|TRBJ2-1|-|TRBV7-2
TGTGCCAGCAGCTTAGTAGTGGCTGAGCAGTTCTTC
CASSLVVAEQFF
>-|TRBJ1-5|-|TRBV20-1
TGCAGTGCTATAGGGGGGGAGATCAATCAGCCCCAGCATTTT
CSAIGGEINQPQHF
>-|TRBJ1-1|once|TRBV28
TGTGCCAGCAGCCCTGAGGTCACCACTGAAGCTTTCTTT
CASSPEVTTEAFF
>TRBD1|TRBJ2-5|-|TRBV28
TGTGCCAGCAGTTCCTCGACAGGGAGAGGCGAGGAGACCCAGTACTTC
CASSSSTGRGEETQYF
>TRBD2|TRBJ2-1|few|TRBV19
TGTGCCAGTAGGCGGGAGGGCCGGTACAATGAGCAGTTCTTC
CASRREGRYNEQFF
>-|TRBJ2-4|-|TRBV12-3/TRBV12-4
TGTGCCAGCGCCGACAGCCGAAACATTCAGTACTTC
CASADSRNIQYF
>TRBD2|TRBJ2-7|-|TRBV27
TGTGCCAGCAGTTTATCATTCGGGAGGGGCCCCCCCTACGAGCAGTACTTC
CASSLSFGRGPPYEQYF
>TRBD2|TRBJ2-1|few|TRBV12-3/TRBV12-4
TGTGCCAGCAGTCCCCCGGGGGTAGCGGGAGGCAATGAGCAGTTCTTC
CASSPPGVAGGNEQFF
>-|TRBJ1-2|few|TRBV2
TGTGCCAGCAGTGATAGGGCAGGCGGTGGCTACACCTTC
CASSDRAGGGYTF
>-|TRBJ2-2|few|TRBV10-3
TGTGCCATCAAATCGAACACCGGGGAGCTGTTTTTT
CAIKSNTGELFF
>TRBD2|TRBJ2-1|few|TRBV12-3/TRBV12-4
TGTGCCAGCGATCGACTAGCGGGACCAGATGAGCAGTTCTTC
CASDRLAGPDEQFF
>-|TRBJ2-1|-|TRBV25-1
TGTGCCAGCACGGGTCGAGTGGAATGGGGCAACAATGAGCAGTTCTTC
CASTGRVEWGNNEQFF
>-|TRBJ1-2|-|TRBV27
TGTGCCAGCAGCCCCGTGACAGCCTTCTATGGCTACACCTTC
CASSPVTAFYGYTF
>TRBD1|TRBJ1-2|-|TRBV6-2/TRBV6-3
TGTGCCAGCAGTTATTCGACAGGGGGAAACTATGGCTACACCTTC
CASSYSTGGNYGYTF
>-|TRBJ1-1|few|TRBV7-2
TGTGCCAGCAGATGGGACGCGAACACTGAAGCTTTCTTT
CASRWDANTEAFF
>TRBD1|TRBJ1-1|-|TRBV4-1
TGCGCCAGCAGCGACCCAGGGGGCGCGGACACTGAAGCTTTCTTT
CASSDPGGADTEAFF
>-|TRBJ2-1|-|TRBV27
TGTGCCAGCAGTTTCTTTGTTCGTAGCGATGAGCAGTTCTTC
CASSFFVRSDEQFF
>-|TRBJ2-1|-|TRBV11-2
TGTGCCAGCAGCCTTTCTAGGGCCTACTACAATGAGCAGTTCTTC
CASSLSRAYYNEQFF
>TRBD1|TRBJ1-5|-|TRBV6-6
TGTGCCAGCATCCCGGACAGGGGGCTTGCTCAGCCCCAGCATTTT
CASIPDRGLAQPQHF
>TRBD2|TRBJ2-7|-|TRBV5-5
TGTGCCAGCAGCTCGGCGACTAGCGGGGGCTACGAGCAGTACTTC
CASSSATSGGYEQYF
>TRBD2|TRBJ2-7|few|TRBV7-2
TGTGCCAGCAGCTCAGTGGGAGGGTACGAGCAGTACTTC
CASSSVGGYEQYF
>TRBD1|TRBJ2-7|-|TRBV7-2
TGTGCCAGCAGCTTAGCGTGGACAGGTGATTACGAGCAGTACTTC
CASSLAWTGDYEQYF
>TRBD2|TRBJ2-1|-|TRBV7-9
TGTGCCAGCGGGGACAGGGCGACTAGCGGGGGGTACAATGAGCAGTTCTTC
CASGDRATSGGYNEQFF
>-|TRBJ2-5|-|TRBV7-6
TGTGCCAGCAGCTTAAGGGAATGGGTATTCGGGGAGAGGTACCAAGAGACCCAGTACTTC
CASSLREWVFGERYQETQYF
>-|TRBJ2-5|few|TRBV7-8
TGTGCCAGCAGCTTAGAGGCCCCTTCGGAGACCCAGTACTTC
CASSLEAPSETQYF
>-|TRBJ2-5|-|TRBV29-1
TGCAGCGTTGGACTGCTACAAGAGACCCAGTACTTC
CSVGLLQETQYF
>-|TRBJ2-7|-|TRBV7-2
TGTGCCAGCAGCTTAGGAAGTTGGTCCCACGAGCAGTACTTC
CASSLGSWSHEQYF
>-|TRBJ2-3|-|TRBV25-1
TGTGCCAGCAGTGAATATTACGGGCCTAGCACAGATACGCAGTATTTT
CASSEYYGPSTDTQYF
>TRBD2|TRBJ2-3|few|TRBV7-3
TGTGCCAGCAGCCCTCAAACTAGGACTAGCGGGAGTCTGAGCAAAACAGATACGCAGTATTTT
CASSPQTRTSGSLSKTDTQYF
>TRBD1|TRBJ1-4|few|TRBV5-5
TGTGCCAGCAGCCGGAAACCGGGACAGGGGGGTGCGGGTGAAAAACTGTTTTTT
CASSRKPGQGGAGEKLFF
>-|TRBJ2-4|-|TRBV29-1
TGCAGCTCCCTGTCGGTCGAAAACATTCAGTACTTC
CSSLSVENIQYF
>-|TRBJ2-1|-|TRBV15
TGTGCCACCAGCAGAGATCAAAATGAGCAGTTCTTC
CATSRDQNEQFF
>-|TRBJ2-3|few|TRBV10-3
TGTGCCATCGGAAGCTATAGCACAGATACGCAGTATTTT
CAIGSYSTDTQYF
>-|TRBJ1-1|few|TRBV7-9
TGTGCCAGCAGCCCCCGGGGAGGCCCTGAAGCTTTCTTT
CASSPRGGPEAFF
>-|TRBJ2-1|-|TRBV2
TGTGCCAGGGGGCTTGAGCAGTTCTTC
CARGLEQFF
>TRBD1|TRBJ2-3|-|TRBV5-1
TGCGCCAGCAGCTACGGGACAGGGACGGTAGAAGATACGCAGTATTTT
CASSYGTGTVEDTQYF
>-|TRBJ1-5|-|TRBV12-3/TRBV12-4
TGTGCCAGCAGCCCCCGGACCAATCAGCCCCAGCATTTT
CASSPRTNQPQHF
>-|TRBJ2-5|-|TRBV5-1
TGCGCCAGCAGCGGAAGCGACCCGGTCCAAGAGACCCAGTACTTC
CASSGSDPVQETQYF
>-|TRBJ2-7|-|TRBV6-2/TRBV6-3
TGTGCCAGCAGTAAAGTTCTTTCCTACGAGCAGTACTTC
CASSKVLSYEQYF
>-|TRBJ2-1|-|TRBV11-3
TGTGCCAGCAGGGACAGACTGGATGTCAATGAGCAGTTCTTC
CASRDRLDVNEQFF
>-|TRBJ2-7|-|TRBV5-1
TGCGCCAGCAGCTTTAACTCTTACTCCTACGAGCAGTACTTC
CASSFNSYSYEQYF
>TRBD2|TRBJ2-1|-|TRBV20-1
TGCAGTGCTGAGCGGGACGGAGCCTACAATGAGCAGTTCTTC
CSAERDGAYNEQFF
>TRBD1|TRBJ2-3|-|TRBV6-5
TGTGCCAGCAGGAGACAGGGTTCAGATACGCAGTATTTT
CASRRQGSDTQYF
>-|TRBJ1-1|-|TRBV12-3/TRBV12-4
TGTGCCAGCACCCCAGGGTATGTTGGTGCAGCTTTCTTT
CASTPGYVGAAFF
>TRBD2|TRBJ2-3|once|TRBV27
TGTGCCAGCACCCCATGGGGGGGGACAGATACGCAGTATTTT
CASTPWGGTDTQYF